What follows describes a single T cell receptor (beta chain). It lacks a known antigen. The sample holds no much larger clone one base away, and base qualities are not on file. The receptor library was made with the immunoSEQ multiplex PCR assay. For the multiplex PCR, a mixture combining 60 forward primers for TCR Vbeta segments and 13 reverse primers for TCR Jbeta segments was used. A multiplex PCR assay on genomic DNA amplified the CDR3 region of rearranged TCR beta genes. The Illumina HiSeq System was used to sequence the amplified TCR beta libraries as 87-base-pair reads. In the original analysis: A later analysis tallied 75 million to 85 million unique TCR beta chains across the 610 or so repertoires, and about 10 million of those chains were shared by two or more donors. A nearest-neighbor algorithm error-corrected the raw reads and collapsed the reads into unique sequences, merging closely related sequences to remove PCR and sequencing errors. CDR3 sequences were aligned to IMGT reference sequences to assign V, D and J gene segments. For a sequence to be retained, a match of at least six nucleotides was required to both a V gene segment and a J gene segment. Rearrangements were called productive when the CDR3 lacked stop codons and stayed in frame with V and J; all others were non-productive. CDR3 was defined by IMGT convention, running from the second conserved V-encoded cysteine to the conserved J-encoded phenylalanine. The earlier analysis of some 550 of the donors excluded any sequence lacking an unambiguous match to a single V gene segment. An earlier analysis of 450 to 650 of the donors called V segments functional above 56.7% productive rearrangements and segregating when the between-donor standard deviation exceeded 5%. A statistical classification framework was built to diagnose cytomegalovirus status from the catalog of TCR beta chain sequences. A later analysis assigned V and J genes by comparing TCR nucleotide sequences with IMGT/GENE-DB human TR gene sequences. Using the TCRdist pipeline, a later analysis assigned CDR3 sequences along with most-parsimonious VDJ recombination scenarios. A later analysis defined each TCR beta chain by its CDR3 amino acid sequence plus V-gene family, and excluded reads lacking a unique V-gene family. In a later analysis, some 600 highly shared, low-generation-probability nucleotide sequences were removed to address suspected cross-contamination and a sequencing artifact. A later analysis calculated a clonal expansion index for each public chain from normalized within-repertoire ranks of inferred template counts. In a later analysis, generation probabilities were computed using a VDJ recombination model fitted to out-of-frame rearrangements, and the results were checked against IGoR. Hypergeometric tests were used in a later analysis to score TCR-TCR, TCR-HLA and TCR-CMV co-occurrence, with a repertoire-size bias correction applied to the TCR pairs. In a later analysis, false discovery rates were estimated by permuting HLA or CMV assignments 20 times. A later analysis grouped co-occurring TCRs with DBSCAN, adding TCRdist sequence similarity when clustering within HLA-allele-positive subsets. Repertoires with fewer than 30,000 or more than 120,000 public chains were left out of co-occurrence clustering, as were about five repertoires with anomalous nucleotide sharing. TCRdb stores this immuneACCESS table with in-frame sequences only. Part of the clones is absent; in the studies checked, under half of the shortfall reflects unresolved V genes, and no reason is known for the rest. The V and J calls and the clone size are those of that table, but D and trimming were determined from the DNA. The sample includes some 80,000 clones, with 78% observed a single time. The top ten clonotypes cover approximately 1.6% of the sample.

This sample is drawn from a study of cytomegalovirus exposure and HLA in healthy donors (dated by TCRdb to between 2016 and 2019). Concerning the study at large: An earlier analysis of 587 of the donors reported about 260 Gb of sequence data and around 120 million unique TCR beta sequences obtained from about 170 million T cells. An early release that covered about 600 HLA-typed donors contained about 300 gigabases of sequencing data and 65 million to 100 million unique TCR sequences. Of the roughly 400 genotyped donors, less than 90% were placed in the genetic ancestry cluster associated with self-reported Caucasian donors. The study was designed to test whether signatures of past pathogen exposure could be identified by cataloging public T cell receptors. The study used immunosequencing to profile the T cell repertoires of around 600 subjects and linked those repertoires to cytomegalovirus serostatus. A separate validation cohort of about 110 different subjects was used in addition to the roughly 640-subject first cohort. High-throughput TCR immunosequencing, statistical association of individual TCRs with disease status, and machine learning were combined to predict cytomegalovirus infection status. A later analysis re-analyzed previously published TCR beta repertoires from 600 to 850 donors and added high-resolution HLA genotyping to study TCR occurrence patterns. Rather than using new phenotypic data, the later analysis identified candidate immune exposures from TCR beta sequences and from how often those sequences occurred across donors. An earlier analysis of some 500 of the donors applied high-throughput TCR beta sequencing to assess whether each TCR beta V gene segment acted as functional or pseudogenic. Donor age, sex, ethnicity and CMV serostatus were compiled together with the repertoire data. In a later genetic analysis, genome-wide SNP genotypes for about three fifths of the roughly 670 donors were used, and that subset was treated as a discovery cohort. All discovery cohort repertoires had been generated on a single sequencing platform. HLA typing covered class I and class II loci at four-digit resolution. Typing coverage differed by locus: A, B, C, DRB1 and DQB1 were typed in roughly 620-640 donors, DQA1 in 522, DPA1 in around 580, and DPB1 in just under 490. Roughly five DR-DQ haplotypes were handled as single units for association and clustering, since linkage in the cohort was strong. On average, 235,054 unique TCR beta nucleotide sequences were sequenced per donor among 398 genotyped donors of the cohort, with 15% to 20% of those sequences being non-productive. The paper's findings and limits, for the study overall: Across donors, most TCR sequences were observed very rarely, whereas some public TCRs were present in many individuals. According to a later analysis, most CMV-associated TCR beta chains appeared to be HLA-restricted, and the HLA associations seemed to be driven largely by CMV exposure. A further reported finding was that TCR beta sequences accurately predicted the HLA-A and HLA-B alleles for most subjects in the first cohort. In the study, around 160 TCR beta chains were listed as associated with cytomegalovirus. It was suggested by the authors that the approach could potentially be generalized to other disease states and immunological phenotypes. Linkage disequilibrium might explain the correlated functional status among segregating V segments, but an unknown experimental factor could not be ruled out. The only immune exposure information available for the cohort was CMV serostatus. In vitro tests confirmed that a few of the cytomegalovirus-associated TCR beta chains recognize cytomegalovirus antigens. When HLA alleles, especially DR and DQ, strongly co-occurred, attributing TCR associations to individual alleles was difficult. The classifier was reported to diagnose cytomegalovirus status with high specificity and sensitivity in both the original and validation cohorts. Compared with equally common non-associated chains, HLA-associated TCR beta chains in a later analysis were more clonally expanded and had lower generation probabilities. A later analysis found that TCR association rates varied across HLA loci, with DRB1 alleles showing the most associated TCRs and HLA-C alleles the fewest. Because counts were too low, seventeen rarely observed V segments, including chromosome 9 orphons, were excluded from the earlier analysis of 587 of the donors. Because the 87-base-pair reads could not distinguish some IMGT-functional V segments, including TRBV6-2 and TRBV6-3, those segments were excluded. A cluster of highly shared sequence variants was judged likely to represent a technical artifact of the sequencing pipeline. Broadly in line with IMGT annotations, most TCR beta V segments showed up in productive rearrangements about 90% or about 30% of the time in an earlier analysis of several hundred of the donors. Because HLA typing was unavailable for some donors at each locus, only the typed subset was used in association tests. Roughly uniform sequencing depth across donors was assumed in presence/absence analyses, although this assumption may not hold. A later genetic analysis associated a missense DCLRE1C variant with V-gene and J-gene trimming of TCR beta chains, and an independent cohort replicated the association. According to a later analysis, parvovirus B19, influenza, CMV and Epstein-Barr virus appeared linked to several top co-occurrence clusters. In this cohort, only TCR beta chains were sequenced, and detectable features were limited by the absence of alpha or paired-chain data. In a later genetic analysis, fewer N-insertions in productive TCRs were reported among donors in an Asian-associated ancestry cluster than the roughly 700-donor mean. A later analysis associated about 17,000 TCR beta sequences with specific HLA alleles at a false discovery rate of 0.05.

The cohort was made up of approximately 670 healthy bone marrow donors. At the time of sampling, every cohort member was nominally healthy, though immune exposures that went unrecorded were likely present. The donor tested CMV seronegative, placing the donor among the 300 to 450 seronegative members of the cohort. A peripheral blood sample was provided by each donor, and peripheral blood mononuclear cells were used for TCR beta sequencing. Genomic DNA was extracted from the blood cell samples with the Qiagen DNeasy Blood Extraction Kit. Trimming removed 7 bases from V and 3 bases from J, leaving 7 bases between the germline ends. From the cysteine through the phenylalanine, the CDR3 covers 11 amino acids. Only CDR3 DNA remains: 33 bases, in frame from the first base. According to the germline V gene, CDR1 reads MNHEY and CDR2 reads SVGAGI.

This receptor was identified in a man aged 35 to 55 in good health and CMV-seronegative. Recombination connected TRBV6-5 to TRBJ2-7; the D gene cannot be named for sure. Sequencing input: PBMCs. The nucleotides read TGTGCCAGCACGGGTCACTACGAGCAGTACTTC. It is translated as CASTGHYEQYF.